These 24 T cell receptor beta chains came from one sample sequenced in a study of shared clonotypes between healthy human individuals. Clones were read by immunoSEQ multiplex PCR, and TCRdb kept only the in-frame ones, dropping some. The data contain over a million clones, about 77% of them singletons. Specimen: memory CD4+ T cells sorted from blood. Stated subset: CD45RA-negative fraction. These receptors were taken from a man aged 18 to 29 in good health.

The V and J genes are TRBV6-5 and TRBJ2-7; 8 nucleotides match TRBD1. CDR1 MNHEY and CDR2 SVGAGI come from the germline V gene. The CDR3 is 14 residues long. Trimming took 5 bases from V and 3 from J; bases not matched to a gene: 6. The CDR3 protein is CASSTWTGNYEQYF. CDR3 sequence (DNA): TGTGCCAGCAGTACCTGGACAGGGAACTACGAGCAGTACTTC.

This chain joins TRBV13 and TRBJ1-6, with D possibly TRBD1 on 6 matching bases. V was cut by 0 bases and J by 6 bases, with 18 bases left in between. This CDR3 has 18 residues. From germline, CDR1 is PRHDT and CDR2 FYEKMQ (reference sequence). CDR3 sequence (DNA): TGTGCCAGCAGCTTAGGTCTATCGGGGGGCCGGGGTAATTCACCCCTCCACTTT. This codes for CASSLGLSGGRGNSPLHF.

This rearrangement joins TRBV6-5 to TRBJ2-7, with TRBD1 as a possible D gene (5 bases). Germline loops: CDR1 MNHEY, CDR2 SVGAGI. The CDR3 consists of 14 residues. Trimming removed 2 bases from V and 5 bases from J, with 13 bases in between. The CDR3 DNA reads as TGTGCCAGCAGTTACAGTCAGGGCAGCCACGAGCAGTACTTC. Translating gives CASSYSQGSHEQYF.

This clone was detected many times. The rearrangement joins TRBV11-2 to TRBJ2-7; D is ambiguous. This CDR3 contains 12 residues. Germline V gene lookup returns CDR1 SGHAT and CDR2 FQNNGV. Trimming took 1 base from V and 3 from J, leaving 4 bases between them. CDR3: CASSLVSYEQYF. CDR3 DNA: TGTGCCAGCAGCTTAGTGAGCTACGAGCAGTACTTC.

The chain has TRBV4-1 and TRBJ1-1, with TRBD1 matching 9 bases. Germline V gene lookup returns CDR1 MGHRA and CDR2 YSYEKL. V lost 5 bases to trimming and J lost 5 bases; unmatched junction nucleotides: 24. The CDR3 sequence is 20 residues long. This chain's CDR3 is CASSSRRTGEDLDEGTEAFF. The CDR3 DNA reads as TGCGCCAGCAGCTCCCGTCGGACAGGGGAGGACCTAGATGAGGGAACTGAAGCTTTCTTT.

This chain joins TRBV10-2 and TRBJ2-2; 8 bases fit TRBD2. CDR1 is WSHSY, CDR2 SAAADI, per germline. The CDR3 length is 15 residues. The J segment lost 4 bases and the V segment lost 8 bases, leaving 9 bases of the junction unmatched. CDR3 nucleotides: TGCGCCAGCCCGCGGGGGGCTATGGGCACCGGGGAGCTGTTTTTT. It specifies CASPRGAMGTGELFF.

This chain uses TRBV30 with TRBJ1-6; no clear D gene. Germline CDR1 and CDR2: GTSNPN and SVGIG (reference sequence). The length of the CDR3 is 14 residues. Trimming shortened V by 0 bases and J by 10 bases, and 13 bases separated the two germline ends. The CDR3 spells CAWSVSDGKSPLHF. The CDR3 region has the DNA TGTGCCTGGAGTGTCTCAGACGGTAAATCACCCCTCCACTTT. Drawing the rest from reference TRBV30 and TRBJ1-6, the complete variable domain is SQTIHQWPATLVQPVGSPLSLECTVEGTSNPNLYWYRQAAGRGLQLLFYSVGIGQISSEVPQNLSASRPQDRQFILSSKKLLLSDSGFYLCAWSVSDGKSPLHFGNGTRLTVT.

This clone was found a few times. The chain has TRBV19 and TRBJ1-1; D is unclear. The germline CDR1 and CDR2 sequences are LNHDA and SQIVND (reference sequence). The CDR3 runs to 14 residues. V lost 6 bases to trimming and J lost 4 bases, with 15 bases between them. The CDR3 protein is CASRDRWVGTEAFF. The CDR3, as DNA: TGTGCCAGTAGGGATAGGTGGGTCGGCACTGAAGCTTTCTTT.

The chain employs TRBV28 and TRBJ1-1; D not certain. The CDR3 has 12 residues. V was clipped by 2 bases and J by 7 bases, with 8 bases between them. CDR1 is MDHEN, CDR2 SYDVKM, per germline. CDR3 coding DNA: TGTGCCAGCAGTTTAGTAGGTCTTGAAGCTTTCTTT. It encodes CASSLVGLEAFF. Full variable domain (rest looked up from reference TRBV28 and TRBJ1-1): DVKVTQSSRYLVKRTGEKVFLECVQDMDHENMFWYRQDPGLGLRLIYFSYDVKMKEKGDIPEGYSVSREKKERFSLILESASTNQTSMYLCASSLVGLEAFFGQGTRLTVV.

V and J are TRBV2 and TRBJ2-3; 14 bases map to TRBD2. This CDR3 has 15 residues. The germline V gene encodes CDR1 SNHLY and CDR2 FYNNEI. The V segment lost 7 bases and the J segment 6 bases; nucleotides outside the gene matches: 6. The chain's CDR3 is CASTMGLAGADTQYF. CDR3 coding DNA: TGTGCCAGCACCATGGGACTAGCGGGAGCGGATACGCAGTATTTT. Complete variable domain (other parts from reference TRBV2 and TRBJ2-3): EPEVTQTPSHQVTQMGQEVILRCVPISNHLYFYWYRQILGQKVEFLVSFYNNEISEKSEIFDDQFSVERPDGSNFTLKIRSTKLEDSAMYFCASTMGLAGADTQYFGPGTRLTVL.

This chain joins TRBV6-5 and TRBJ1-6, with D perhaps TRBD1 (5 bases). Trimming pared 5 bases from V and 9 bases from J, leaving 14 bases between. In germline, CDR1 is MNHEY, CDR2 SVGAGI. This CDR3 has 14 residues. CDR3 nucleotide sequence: TGTGCCAGCAGTCCGCAGGACGGGGCTTCACCCCTCCACTTT. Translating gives CASSPQDGASPLHF.

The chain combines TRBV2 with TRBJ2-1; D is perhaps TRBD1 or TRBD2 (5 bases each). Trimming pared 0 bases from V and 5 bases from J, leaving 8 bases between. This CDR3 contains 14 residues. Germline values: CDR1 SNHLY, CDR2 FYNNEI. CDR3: CASSEAGPHNEQFF. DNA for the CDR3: TGTGCCAGCAGTGAAGCGGGACCCCACAATGAGCAGTTCTTC.

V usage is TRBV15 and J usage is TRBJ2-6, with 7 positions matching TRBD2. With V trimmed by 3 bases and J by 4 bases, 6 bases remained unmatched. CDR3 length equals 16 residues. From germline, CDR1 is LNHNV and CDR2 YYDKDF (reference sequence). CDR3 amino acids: CATSSPRGFGANVLTF. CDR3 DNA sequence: TGTGCCACCAGCAGCCCGCGGGGGTTCGGGGCCAACGTCCTGACTTTC.

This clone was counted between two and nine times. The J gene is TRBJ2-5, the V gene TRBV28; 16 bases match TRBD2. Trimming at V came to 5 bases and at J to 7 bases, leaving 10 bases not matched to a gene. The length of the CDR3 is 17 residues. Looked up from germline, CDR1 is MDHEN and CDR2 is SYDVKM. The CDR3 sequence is CASSPLGTSGGAVTQYF. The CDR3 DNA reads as TGTGCCAGCAGTCCCCTTGGGACTAGCGGGGGGGCCGTGACCCAGTACTTC. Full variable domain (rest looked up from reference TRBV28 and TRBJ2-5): DVKVTQSSRYLVKRTGEKVFLECVQDMDHENMFWYRQDPGLGLRLIYFSYDVKMKEKGDIPEGYSVSREKKERFSLILESASTNQTSMYLCASSPLGTSGGAVTQYFGPGTRLLVL.

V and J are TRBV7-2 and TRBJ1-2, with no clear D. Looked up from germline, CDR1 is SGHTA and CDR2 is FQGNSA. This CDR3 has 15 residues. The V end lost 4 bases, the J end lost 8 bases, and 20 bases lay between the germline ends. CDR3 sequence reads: CASSSSSGFATGYTF. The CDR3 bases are TGTGCCAGCAGCTCGTCATCGGGTTTCGCTACGGGCTACACCTTC.

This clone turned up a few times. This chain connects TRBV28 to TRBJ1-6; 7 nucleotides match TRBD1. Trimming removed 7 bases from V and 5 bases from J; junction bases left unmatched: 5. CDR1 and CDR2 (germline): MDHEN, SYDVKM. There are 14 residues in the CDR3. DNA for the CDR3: TGTGCCAGCATCCAGGGGGTCCATAATTCACCCCTCCACTTT. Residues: CASIQGVHNSPLHF.

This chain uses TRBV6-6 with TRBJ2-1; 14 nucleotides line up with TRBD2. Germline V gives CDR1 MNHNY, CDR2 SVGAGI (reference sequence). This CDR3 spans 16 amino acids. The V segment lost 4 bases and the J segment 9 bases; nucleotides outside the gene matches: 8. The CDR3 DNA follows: TGTGCCAGCAGTTCTAGTGGACTAGCGGGAGGTGGTGAGCAGTTCTTC. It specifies CASSSSGLAGGGEQFF.

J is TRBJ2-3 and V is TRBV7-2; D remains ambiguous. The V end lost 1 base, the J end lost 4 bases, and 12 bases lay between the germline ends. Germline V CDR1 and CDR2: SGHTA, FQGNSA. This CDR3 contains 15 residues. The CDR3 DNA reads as TGTGCCAGCAGCTTAGTCGGCCTGTTAGCAGATACGCAGTATTTT. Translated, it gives CASSLVGLLADTQYF.

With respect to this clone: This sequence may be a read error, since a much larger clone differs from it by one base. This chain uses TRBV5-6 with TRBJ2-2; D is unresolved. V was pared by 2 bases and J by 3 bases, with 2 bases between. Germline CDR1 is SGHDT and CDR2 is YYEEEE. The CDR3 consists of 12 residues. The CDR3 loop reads CASSFYTGELFF. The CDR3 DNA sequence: TGTGCCAGCAGCTTTTACACCGGGGAGCTGTTTTTT.

CDR3 coding DNA: TGTGCCAGCTCCCGGGACAGCCTCACCGGGGAGCTGTTTTTT. Translated, it gives CASSRDSLTGELFF. This chain joins TRBV18 and TRBJ2-2; TRBD1 aligns across 7 bases. The CDR3 runs to 14 residues. J gave up 4 bases and V 6 bases, and 5 bases lay outside the gene matches. Germline V lookup: CDR1 KGHSH, CDR2 LQKENI.

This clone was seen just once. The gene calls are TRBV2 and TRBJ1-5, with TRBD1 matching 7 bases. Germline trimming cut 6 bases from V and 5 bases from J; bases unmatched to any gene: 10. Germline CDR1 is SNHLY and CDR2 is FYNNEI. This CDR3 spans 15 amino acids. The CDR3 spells CASSAQGLSDQPQHF. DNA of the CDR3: TGTGCCAGCAGCGCACAGGGGTTGAGTGATCAGCCCCAGCATTTT.

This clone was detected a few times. The CDR3 spells CSVAGAETQYF. In DNA, the CDR3 is TGCAGCGTTGCTGGGGCCGAGACCCAGTACTTC. The rearrangement uses TRBV29-1 and TRBJ2-5; D possibly corresponds to TRBD1 (5 bases). V lost 4 bases and J lost 5, with 8 bases in between. CDR3 length: 11 residues. Germline-derived CDR1 and CDR2 are SQVTM and ANQGSEA.

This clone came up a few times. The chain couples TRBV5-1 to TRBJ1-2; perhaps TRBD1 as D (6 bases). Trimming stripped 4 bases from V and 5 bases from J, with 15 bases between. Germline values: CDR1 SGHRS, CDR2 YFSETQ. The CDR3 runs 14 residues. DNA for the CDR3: TGCGCCAGCAGCCCCGTTGGGGGGCTGTATGGCTACACCTTC. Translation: CASSPVGGLYGYTF.

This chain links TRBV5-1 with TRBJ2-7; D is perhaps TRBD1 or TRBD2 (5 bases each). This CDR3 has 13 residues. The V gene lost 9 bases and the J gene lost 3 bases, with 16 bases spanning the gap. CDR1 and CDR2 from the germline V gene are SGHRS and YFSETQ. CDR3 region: CATSGQDRYEQYF. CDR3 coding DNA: TGCGCCACCTCGGGGCAGGATCGCTACGAGCAGTACTTC.